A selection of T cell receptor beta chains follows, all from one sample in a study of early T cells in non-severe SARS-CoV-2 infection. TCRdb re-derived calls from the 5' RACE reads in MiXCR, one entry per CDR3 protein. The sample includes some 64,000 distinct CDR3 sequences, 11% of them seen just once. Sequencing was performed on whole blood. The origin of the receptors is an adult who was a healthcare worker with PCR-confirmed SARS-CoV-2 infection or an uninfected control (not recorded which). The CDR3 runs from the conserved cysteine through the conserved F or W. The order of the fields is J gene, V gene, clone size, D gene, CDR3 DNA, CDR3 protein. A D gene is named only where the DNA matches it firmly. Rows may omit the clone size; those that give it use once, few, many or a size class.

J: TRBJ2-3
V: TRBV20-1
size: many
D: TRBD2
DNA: TGCAGTGCGGTGGGAAACGCGGGGGGGCGCACAGATACGCAGTATTTT
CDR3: CSAVGNAGGRTDTQYF

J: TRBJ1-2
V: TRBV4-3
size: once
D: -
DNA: TGCGCCAGCAGCCGGGGACCCGGTAACTATGGCTACACCTTC
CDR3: CASSRGPGNYGYTF

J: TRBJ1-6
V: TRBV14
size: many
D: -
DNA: TGTGCCAGCAGCCAAGAACGGCCGAATTCACCCCTCCACTTT
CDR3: CASSQERPNSPLHF

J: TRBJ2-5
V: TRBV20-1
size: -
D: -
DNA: TGCAGTGCTAGAGCAGATCTCAAAGAGACCCAGTACTTC
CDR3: CSARADLKETQYF

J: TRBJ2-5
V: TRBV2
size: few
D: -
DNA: TGTGCCAGCAAGGCTGTCCCTAGCTCCCGCGAGACCCAGTACTTC
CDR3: CASKAVPSSRETQYF

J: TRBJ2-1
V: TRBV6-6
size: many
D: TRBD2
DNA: TGTGCCAGCAGTTACGTAGCGGGGGGATACAATGAGCAGTTCTTC
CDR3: CASSYVAGGYNEQFF

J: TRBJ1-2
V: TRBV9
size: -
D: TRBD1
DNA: TGTGCCAGCAGCCCCTGGACAGGAAGGGATGGCTACACCTTC
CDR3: CASSPWTGRDGYTF

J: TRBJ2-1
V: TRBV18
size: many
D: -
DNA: TGTGCCAGCTCACCAGAAGGGAGACAGTTCTTC
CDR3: CASSPEGRQFF

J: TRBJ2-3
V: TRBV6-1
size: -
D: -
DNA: TGTGCCGGGGGACACCTACGCACAGATACGCAGTATTTT
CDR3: CAGGHLRTDTQYF

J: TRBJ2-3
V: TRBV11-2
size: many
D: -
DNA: TGTGCCAGCAGACCTCGGGGAGGTTACACAGATACGCAGTATTTT
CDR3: CASRPRGGYTDTQYF

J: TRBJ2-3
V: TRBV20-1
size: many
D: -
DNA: TGCAGTGCTAGGCCTAGCACAGATACGCAGTATTTT
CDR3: CSARPSTDTQYF

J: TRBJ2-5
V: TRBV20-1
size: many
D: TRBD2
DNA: TGCAGTGCTCCTAACATGAGACCGGGACTAGCAGAGACCCAGTACTTC
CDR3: CSAPNMRPGLAETQYF

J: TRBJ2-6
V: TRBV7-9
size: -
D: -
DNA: TGTGCCAGCAGCTTAGGCCTACAGGGATCGGGGGCCAACGTCCTGACTTTC
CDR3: CASSLGLQGSGANVLTF

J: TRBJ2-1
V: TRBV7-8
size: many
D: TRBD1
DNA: TGTGCCAGCAGCGTAGACAGGGGATCCTACAATGAGCAGTTCTTC
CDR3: CASSVDRGSYNEQFF

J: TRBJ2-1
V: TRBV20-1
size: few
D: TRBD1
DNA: TGCAGTGCGCCAGGGACAGGGGGTGACAATGAGCAGTTCTTC
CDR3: CSAPGTGGDNEQFF

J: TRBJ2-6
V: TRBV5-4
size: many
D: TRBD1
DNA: TGTGCCAGCAGCTTGGCCCTCAGGGGGAATGCGGGGGCCAACGTCCTGACTTTC
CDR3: CASSLALRGNAGANVLTF

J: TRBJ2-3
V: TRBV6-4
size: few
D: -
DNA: TGTGCCAGCAGTGACAGGGCGGGGAGCACAGATACGCAGTATTTT
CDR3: CASSDRAGSTDTQYF

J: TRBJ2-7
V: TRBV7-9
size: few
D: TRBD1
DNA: TGTGCCAGCAGCTCCCAGACAGGGGAGGCCTACTACGAGCAGTACTTC
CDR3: CASSSQTGEAYYEQYF

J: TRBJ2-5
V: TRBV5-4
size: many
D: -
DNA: TGTGCCAGCAGCTTGCAGGGCCGGGGGGAGACCCAGTACTTC
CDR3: CASSLQGRGETQYF

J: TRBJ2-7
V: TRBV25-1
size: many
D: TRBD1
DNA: TGTGCCAGCAGTGATAGGTTTACGGACAGGGGTTTCTACGAGCAGTACTTC
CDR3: CASSDRFTDRGFYEQYF

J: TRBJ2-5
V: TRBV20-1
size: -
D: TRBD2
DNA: TGCAGTGCAAGAGGGCTAGCGGGCGGAAGGCAAGAGACCCAGTACTTC
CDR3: CSARGLAGGRQETQYF

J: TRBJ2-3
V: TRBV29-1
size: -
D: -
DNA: TGCAGCGTTGTGCGGGGCGCGGCTTACGATACGCAGTATTTT
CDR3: CSVVRGAAYDTQYF

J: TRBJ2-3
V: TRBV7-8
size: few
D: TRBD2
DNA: TGTGCCAGCAGCTTTCGACTAGCGGGGGAGATCACAGATACGCAGTATTTT
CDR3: CASSFRLAGEITDTQYF

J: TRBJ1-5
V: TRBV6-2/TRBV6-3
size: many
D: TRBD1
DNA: TGTGCCAGCAGTTATCGCTATCCGGGACAGGGAAGCAATCAGCCCCAGCATTTT
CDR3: CASSYRYPGQGSNQPQHF

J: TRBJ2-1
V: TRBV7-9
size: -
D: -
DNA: TGTGCCAGCAGCTTATTACAGGACGCCTACAATGAGCAGTTCTTC
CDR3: CASSLLQDAYNEQFF

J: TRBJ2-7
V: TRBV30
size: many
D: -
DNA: TGTGCCTGGAGTTCCGGGACCCTACAGTACTTC
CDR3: CAWSSGTLQYF

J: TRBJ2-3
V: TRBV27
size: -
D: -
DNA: TGTACCAGCAGCCGACTCGCGGGTCGCACAGATACGCAGTATTTT
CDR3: CTSSRLAGRTDTQYF

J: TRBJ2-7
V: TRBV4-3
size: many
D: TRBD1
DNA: TGCGCCAGCAGCCAGGCCGACAGGGATAGCTCCTACGAGCAGTACTTC
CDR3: CASSQADRDSSYEQYF

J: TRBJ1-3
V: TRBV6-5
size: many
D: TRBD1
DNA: TGTGCCAGCAGTTCGTCCGCCGGGACAGGGATCTCTGGAAACACCATATATTTT
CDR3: CASSSSAGTGISGNTIYF

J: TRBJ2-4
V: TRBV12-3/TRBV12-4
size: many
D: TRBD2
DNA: TGTGCCAGCAGGGTAGCGGGGGGGCTTGGCAAAAACATTCAGTACTTC
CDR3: CASRVAGGLGKNIQYF

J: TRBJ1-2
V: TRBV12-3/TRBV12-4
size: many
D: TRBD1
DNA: TGTGCCAGCAGACCGGGACAGGGGAACTATGGCTACACCTTC
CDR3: CASRPGQGNYGYTF

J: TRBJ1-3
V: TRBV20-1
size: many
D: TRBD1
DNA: TGCAGTGCTAGAGATGCAGGGGGTGTTGGAAACACCATATATTTT
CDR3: CSARDAGGVGNTIYF

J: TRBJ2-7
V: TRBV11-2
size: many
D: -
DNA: TGTGCCAGCAGCTCGGCCCTCTACGAGCAGTACTTC
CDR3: CASSSALYEQYF

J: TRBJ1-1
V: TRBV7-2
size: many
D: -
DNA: TGTGCCAGCAGCGTCGACAGGAACACTGAAGCTTTCTTT
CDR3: CASSVDRNTEAFF

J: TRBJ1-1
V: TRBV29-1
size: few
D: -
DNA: TGCAGCGACATTATCGGACCGGGGAGGGCTTTCTTT
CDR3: CSDIIGPGRAFF

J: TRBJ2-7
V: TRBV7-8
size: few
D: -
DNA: TGTGCCAGCAGCTTAGCAGTGGTGGGGCAGGTCGCCTACGAGCAGTACTTC
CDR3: CASSLAVVGQVAYEQYF

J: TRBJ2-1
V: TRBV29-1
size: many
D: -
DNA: TGCAGCGTTGCGCTAGGAAATGAGCAGTTCTTC
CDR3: CSVALGNEQFF

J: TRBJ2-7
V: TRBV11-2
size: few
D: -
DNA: TGTGCCAGCAGCCCCAGACAGCAAACCTACGAGCAGTACTTC
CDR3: CASSPRQQTYEQYF

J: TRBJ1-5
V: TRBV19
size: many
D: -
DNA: TGTGCCAGTAGTATCCGGAATCAGCCCCAGCATTTT
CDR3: CASSIRNQPQHF

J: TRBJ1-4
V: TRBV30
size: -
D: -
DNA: TGTGCCTGGAGTGTATCCTTAGGACCGAATGAAAAACTGTTTTTT
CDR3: CAWSVSLGPNEKLFF

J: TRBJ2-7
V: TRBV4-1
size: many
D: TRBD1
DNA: TGCGCCAGCAGCCAGAGGACAGGGATTGACGAGCAGTACTTC
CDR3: CASSQRTGIDEQYF

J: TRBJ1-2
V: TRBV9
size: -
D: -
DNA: TGTGCCAGCAGCGTATACGGCCATGGCTACACCTTC
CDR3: CASSVYGHGYTF

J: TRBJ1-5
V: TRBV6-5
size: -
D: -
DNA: TGTGCCAGCAGTTACTCAGGGGTACGCGATCAGCCCCAGCATTTT
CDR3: CASSYSGVRDQPQHF

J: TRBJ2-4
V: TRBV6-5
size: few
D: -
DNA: TGTGCCAGCAGTTACTCTGGGACCAAAAACATTCAGTACTTC
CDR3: CASSYSGTKNIQYF